The source of this TCR beta chain is a study of blood T cell repertoires in COVID-19. The overall study: COVID-19 samples, acute and convalescent, were from the United States, Italy and Spain. The analysed material was cDNA or gDNA that came from T cells, B-cell-depleted T cells, or PBMCs.

V dropped 0 bases and J dropped 3 bases, with 6 bases sitting between them. The germline V gene encodes CDR1 SGDLS and CDR2 YYNGEE. The CDR3 sequence is 14 residues long. Original data processing: The assay estimated nucleated cells by amplifying reference gene primers. Method: immunoSEQ multiplex PCR; TCRdb's copy keeps in-frame clones and lacks some. D and trimming come from the DNA, and the V and J calls and clone size come from that table. Here the sample spans approximately 150,000 clones, more than 75% being singletons. The sequenced sample was peripheral blood. The chain recombines TRBV9 with TRBJ2-2; D unclear. This clonotype originated in a man aged 35-49 years with acute or convalescent COVID-19. The CDR3 is CASSVALHTGELFF. The CDR3 DNA is TGTGCCAGCAGCGTAGCCCTACACACCGGGGAGCTGTTTTTT.